The 21 T cell receptor beta chains below all came from one sample that was sequenced in a study of OX40 agonist ivuxolimab in advanced cancers. Repertoires were generated with immunoSEQ multiplex PCR, while TCRdb's copy carries only in-frame clones and drops some. The sample records some 14,000 clones, around nine tenths being singletons. The sequencing here drew on CD4+ or CD8+ T cells sorted from blood, taken in a trial of the OX40 agonist ivuxolimab. These receptors came from an adult with an advanced solid tumor such as melanoma, head and neck, liver or kidney cancer.

J is TRBJ1-3 and V is TRBV5-1; D uncertain. The V end was cut by 0 bases, the J end by 4 bases, with 8 bases between. Germline assignment: CDR1 SGHRS and CDR2 YFSETQ. This CDR3 is built from 14 residues. CDR3 protein: CASSLGTLGNTIYF. The CDR3 nucleotides are TGCGCCAGCAGCTTGGGGACCCTGGGAAACACCATATATTTT.

This clone was detected a few times. The chain links TRBV19 to TRBJ2-2; tentative D call: TRBD2 (6 bases). CDR1 and CDR2 from the germline V gene are LNHDA and SQIVND (reference sequence). The CDR3 runs 15 residues. V was cut by 9 bases and J by 2 bases, with 16 bases left in between. The CDR3, as DNA: TGTGCCAGCAGATGGGGACTGGGAAACACCGGGGAGCTGTTTTTT. Its protein product is CASRWGLGNTGELFF.

The J gene is TRBJ1-2, the V gene TRBV30; no definite D call. Between the trimmed V and J ends, which lost 0 bases and 8 bases, there was a span of 13 bases. Germline CDR1 reads GTSNPN; CDR2 reads SVGIG (reference sequence). CDR3 length: 13 residues. As DNA, the CDR3 is TGTGCCTGGAGTGTATCGGTGACGGGAGGCTACACCTTC. It is translated as CAWSVSVTGGYTF.

This chain links TRBV5-1 with TRBJ1-4; D is uncertain. Trimming took off 0 bases at V and 8 bases at J, with 14 bases between the two ends. CDR1 is SGHRS, CDR2 YFSETQ, per germline. The CDR3 loop spans 15 amino acids. CDR3 region: CASSLAGDVGEKLFF. As DNA, the CDR3 is TGCGCCAGCAGCTTGGCCGGGGATGTTGGAGAAAAACTGTTTTTT.

V and J are TRBV13 and TRBJ2-3; D gene ambiguous. V shed 5 bases and J shed 4 bases, with 13 bases lying between them. Germline V lookup: CDR1 PRHDT, CDR2 FYEKMQ (reference sequence). This CDR3 contains 14 residues. The CDR3 reads CASSPRVWSDTQYF. CDR3 DNA sequence: TGTGCCAGCAGCCCAAGGGTGTGGTCAGATACGCAGTATTTT.

The count of this clone is one. V and J are TRBV5-7 and TRBJ2-7; weak D call: TRBD2 (6 bases). TRBV5-7 is an ORF, and what it does is uncertain. The V gene lost 6 bases and the J gene lost 3 bases, with 16 bases spanning the gap. The CDR3 has 14 residues. For the CDR3, the DNA is TGTGCCAGCAACCCCAGCGGGCGGCGCTACGAGCAGTACTTC. Translation: CASNPSGRRYEQYF.

The chain combines TRBV6-5 with TRBJ1-2; D is possibly TRBD1 (6 bases). Trimming stripped 8 bases from V and 3 bases from J, with 10 bases between. The CDR3 totals 12 residues. Germline V CDR1 and CDR2: MNHEY, SVGAGI. The CDR3 DNA sequence: TGTGCCAGCCAGGGGTTCGACTATGGCTACACCTTC. This gives the protein CASQGFDYGYTF.

The V and J genes are TRBV27 and TRBJ1-6; tentatively, D is TRBD1 (6 bases). The CDR3 loop spans 18 amino acids. In germline, CDR1 is MNHEY, CDR2 SMNVEV (reference sequence). The V end lost 3 bases, the J end lost 0 bases, and 15 bases lay between the germline ends. The CDR3 bases are TGTGCCAGCAGTTTCCGGACAGCGACCAGCTCCTATAATTCACCCCTCCACTTT. Its translation is CASSFRTATSSYNSPLHF.

The chain joins TRBV30 to TRBJ1-1; no definite D call. Per the germline V gene, CDR1 is GTSNPN and CDR2 is SVGIG (reference sequence). There are 13 residues in the CDR3. Trimming cost V 0 bases and J 5 bases, with 10 bases left between them. Written as DNA, the CDR3 is TGTGCCTGGAGTGTAGGAGGAGGGACTGAAGCTTTCTTT. It codes for CAWSVGGGTEAFF. Together with reference TRBV30 and TRBJ1-1, the CDR3 gives the full variable domain: SQTIHQWPATLVQPVGSPLSLECTVEGTSNPNLYWYRQAAGRGLQLLFYSVGIGQISSEVPQNLSASRPQDRQFILSSKKLLLSDSGFYLCAWSVGGGTEAFFGQGTRLTVV.

The chain couples TRBV29-1 to TRBJ1-1; D unclear. The ends were cut back, 3 bases at V and 1 base at J, with 3 bases in the middle. CDR1 is SQVTM and CDR2 is ANQGSEA in the germline V gene. This CDR3 is built from 11 residues. The CDR3 DNA reads TGCAGCGTTGATCGGAACACTGAAGCTTTCTTT. It translates to CSVDRNTEAFF.

This chain joins TRBV4-2 and TRBJ1-5; 7 bases fit TRBD1. The CDR3 has 16 amino acids. Germline V gives CDR1 LGHNA, CDR2 YNFKEQ. Losses at the gene ends were 3 bases for V and 0 bases for J; bases not matched to a gene: 5. The CDR3 here is CASSQKTGYSNQPQHF. The CDR3, as DNA: TGTGCCAGCAGCCAGAAGACAGGGTATAGCAATCAGCCCCAGCATTTT.

The V gene is TRBV6-5, the J gene TRBJ1-3; D remains ambiguous. CDR1 MNHEY and CDR2 SVGAGI come from the germline V gene. Trimming pared 3 bases from V and 0 bases from J, leaving 12 bases between. The CDR3 sequence is 16 residues long. CDR3 sequence (DNA): TGTGCCAGCAGTTATAGCATCATTCCCTCTGGAAACACCATATATTTT. It encodes CASSYSIIPSGNTIYF.

The chain has TRBV29-1 and TRBJ2-7, with 8 bases lining up with TRBD1. Trimming cost V 3 bases and J 3 bases; bases outside gene matches: 4. The CDR3 is 13 residues long. The germline V gene encodes CDR1 SQVTM and CDR2 ANQGSEA. The CDR3 sequence: CSVETGANYEQYF. The CDR3 DNA follows: TGCAGCGTTGAGACAGGGGCAAACTACGAGCAGTACTTC.

This clone was recorded a few times. V gene TRBV28 combines with J gene TRBJ1-4; TRBD1 matches 7 bases. V shed 5 bases, J shed 7 bases, and the junction held 10 bases outside the gene matches. The CDR3 has 15 residues. Per germline, CDR1 MDHEN and CDR2 SYDVKM. The CDR3 sequence: CASSISQGLGEKLFF. As DNA, the CDR3 is TGTGCCAGCAGTATCTCACAGGGGCTGGGTGAAAAACTGTTTTTT.

CDR3 amino acids: CASRSGGAFGYTF. The CDR3 nucleotides read TGTGCCAGCAGGAGTGGGGGGGCCTTCGGCTACACCTTC. The chain uses TRBV9 and TRBJ1-2, with D tentatively TRBD1 (6 bases). Germline lookup yields CDR1 SGDLS and CDR2 YYNGEE. The CDR3 runs 13 residues. V lost 5 bases and J lost 8, with 16 bases in between.

This clone came up a few times. V and J are TRBV19 and TRBJ1-1, with a weak D call TRBD1 (6 bases). The CDR3 spans 17 residues. Trimming took off 6 bases at V and 1 base at J, with 21 bases between the two ends. Germline CDR1 LNHDA, CDR2 SQIVND (reference sequence). The CDR3 region is CASRNMGGRGSNTEAFF. CDR3 in DNA: TGTGCCAGTAGAAACATGGGGGGCAGGGGTTCGAACACTGAAGCTTTCTTT.

The chain joins TRBV5-4 to TRBJ1-2; 8 nucleotides agree with TRBD1. The CDR3 runs to 13 residues. J was trimmed by 9 bases and V by 3 bases; bases with no gene match: 7. Germline-derived CDR1 and CDR2 are SGHNT and YYREEE (reference sequence). The CDR3 DNA reads TGTGCCAGCAGCTCGGACAGGGTAAATAGCTACACCTTC. Its translation is CASSSDRVNSYTF. Full variable domain (remainder filled in from reference TRBV5-4 and TRBJ1-2): ETGVTQSPTHLIKTRGQQVTLRCSSQSGHNTVSWYQQALGQGPQFIFQYYREEENGRGNFPPRFSGLQFPNYSSELNVNALELDDSALYLCASSSDRVNSYTFGSGTRLTVV.

V is TRBV2 and J is TRBJ1-2; D is uncertain. Germline CDR1 SNHLY, CDR2 FYNNEI. Trimming shortened V by 6 bases and J by 2 bases, and 7 bases separated the two germline ends. This CDR3 has 12 amino acids. The CDR3 region has the DNA TGTGCCAGCAGAGACGACAACTATGGCTACACCTTC. Translated: CASRDDNYGYTF.

This clone was counted a few times. This rearrangement joins TRBV4-2 to TRBJ1-5, with 9 bases identical to TRBD1. This CDR3 has 14 amino acids. Trimming at V came to 6 bases and at J to 5 bases, leaving 5 bases not matched to a gene. The germline V gene has CDR1 LGHNA and CDR2 YNFKEQ. The CDR3 nucleotides are TGTGCCAGCAGGGGGGACAGGGACGATCAGCCCCAGCATTTT. Encoded protein: CASRGDRDDQPQHF.

The chain has TRBV6-5 and TRBJ2-1; 8 bases align to TRBD2. The germline V gene encodes CDR1 MNHEY and CDR2 SVGAGI. V lost 6 bases to trimming and J lost 8 bases; unmatched junction nucleotides: 9. CDR3 length: 14 amino acids. CDR3 sequence: CASSLGLAGYEQFF. The CDR3 DNA is TGTGCCAGCAGCCTCGGACTAGCAGGTTATGAGCAGTTCTTC.

This rearrangement joins TRBV27 to TRBJ2-7, with TRBD1 as a possible D gene (6 bases). CDR3 size: 14 residues. Trimming cost V 8 bases and J 0 bases, with 14 bases left between them. Germline values: CDR1 MNHEY, CDR2 SMNVEV (reference sequence). The CDR3 DNA sequence: TGTGCCAGCGGGCCAGGCAGGGGCTCCTACGAGCAGTACTTC. Translated, it gives CASGPGRGSYEQYF.